This T cell receptor beta chain originates from a study of T cell clonotyping in hematopoietic cell transplantation. As for time point: recipient sample about 28 days before transplant, after cytoreduction. Only in-frame clones appear in the TCRdb table, and some are missing; sequencing was by immunoSEQ multiplex PCR. The sample records around 19,000 clones, roughly 88% being singletons. In germline, CDR1 is SGHKS, CDR2 YYEKEE (reference sequence). This CDR3 has 13 amino acids. Between the trimmed V and J ends, which lost 3 bases and 0 bases, there was a span of 4 bases. This receptor was obtained from a man aged 50-60 years with acute myeloid leukemia. Some clones in this sample may be carry-over from other donors' samples. Source: peripheral blood mononuclear cells, taken before stem cell transplant. J is TRBJ1-3 and V is TRBV5-5; no reliable D call. CDR3 region: CASSYYSGNTIYF. The CDR3 DNA follows: TGTGCCAGCAGCTACTACTCTGGAAACACCATATATTTT.